The 16 T cell receptor beta chains presented below share a single source sample, sequenced in a study of cytomegalovirus exposure and HLA in healthy donors. PCR used 60 Vbeta primers and 13 Jbeta primers. The table came from immunoSEQ multiplex PCR; TCRdb's copy has only in-frame clones and leaves some out. The table includes some 100,000 clones, about 68% detected once. Sample: PBMCs. The receptors shown here come from a woman in her fifties or sixties in good health and CMV-seropositive.

The rearrangement links TRBV11-3 to TRBJ2-5; D gene ambiguous. Trimming cost V 6 bases and J 1 base, with 6 bases left between them. Germline lookup yields CDR1 SGHNT and CDR2 YENEEA. The CDR3 sequence is 12 residues long. CDR3 loop: CASSSFQETQYF. The DNA for the CDR3 is TGTGCCAGCAGTTCCTTCCAAGAGACCCAGTACTTC.

This chain connects TRBV5-1 to TRBJ2-5; 10 nucleotides agree with TRBD1. V dropped 3 bases and J dropped 5; count of bases not matched to a gene: 7. The CDR3 consists of 15 residues. Per germline, CDR1 SGHRS and CDR2 YFSETQ. CDR3 sequence (DNA): TGCGCCAGCAGCTCGGGACAGGGGATGGGGGAGACCCAGTACTTC. Protein product: CASSSGQGMGETQYF. Supplemented by reference TRBV5-1 and TRBJ2-5, the full variable domain reads KAGVTQTPRYLIKTRGQQVTLSCSPISGHRSVSWYQQTPGQGLQFLFEYFSETQRNKGNFPGRFSGRQFSNSRSEMNVSTLELGDSALYLCASSSGQGMGETQYFGPGTRLLVL.

This chain links TRBV7-7 with TRBJ2-2, with 10 bases matching TRBD2. The CDR3 has 19 residues. With 1 base clipped from V and 1 base from J, the junction kept 9 bases outside the gene matches. CDR1 is SSHAT, CDR2 FNYEAQ, per germline (reference sequence). DNA of the CDR3: TGTGCCAGCAGCTTAGAGCTAGCGGGGGCCCTGAGGAACACCGGGGAGCTGTTTTTT. This encodes CASSLELAGALRNTGELFF.

The V and J genes are TRBV7-2 and TRBJ2-1; the match to TRBD2 covers 7 bases. Germline V gene lookup returns CDR1 SGHTA and CDR2 FQGNSA. The CDR3 sequence is 12 residues long. The junction had 3 bases not matched to a gene; V was cut back by 1 base and J by 12 bases. The CDR3 region is CASSLERGGQFF. The CDR3 bases are TGTGCCAGCAGCTTAGAGCGGGGAGGGCAGTTCTTC.

This sequence joins TRBV19 and TRBJ1-1; no clear D gene. The CDR3 length is 14 residues. Germline CDR1 reads LNHDA; CDR2 reads SQIVND (reference sequence). The V end lost 4 bases, the J end lost 5 bases, and 14 bases lay between the germline ends. As DNA, the CDR3 is TGTGCCAGTAGTACGTATACCGATCGGACTGAAGCTTTCTTT. It encodes CASSTYTDRTEAFF.

CDR3 DNA sequence: TGCGCCAGCAGTAGGAGCGGGGGGGCCAATGAGCAGTTCTTC. As protein: CASSRSGGANEQFF. The chain uses TRBV10-1 and TRBJ2-1; TRBD2 aligns across 10 bases. J was trimmed by 6 bases and V by 5 bases; bases with no gene match: 4. From germline, CDR1 is WNHNN and CDR2 SYGVQD (reference sequence). CDR3 length: 14 amino acids.

At least ten counts were recorded for this clone. V is TRBV2 and J is TRBJ2-3; 9 positions agree with TRBD2. This CDR3 spans 13 amino acids. Germline CDR1 reads SNHLY; CDR2 reads FYNNEI. With 10 bases clipped from V and 0 bases from J, the junction kept 2 bases outside the gene matches. The DNA for the CDR3 is TGTGCCACCACTAGCGGGAGCACAGATACGCAGTATTTT. This sequence encodes CATTSGSTDTQYF.

This chain links TRBV6-7 with TRBJ1-4; tentative D call: TRBD1 (5 bases). TRBV6-7 is an ORF, with its function uncertain. There are 12 residues in the CDR3. Trimming stripped 5 bases from V and 7 bases from J, with 8 bases between. The CDR3 spells CASSPGREKLFF. In DNA, the CDR3 is TGTGCCAGCAGTCCAGGGCGTGAAAAACTGTTTTTT.

The rearrangement joins TRBV9 to TRBJ2-2; the match to TRBD1 covers 7 bases. The CDR3 is made up of 14 amino acids. Germline CDR1 and CDR2: SGDLS and YYNGEE. The junction had 4 bases not matched to a gene; V was cut back by 4 bases and J by 4 bases. The CDR3 region is CASSPGTATGELFF. CDR3 coding DNA: TGTGCCAGCAGCCCTGGGACAGCCACCGGGGAGCTGTTTTTT.

This clone was detected a few times. The chain recombines TRBV18 with TRBJ1-1; TRBD1 agrees at 10 bases. The CDR3 is made up of 20 amino acids. Germline assignment: CDR1 KGHSH and CDR2 LQKENI. The V and J ends lost 4 bases and 2 bases, in that order; junction bases with no gene match: 19. The CDR3 DNA reads as TGTGCCAGCTCACTTCGGGAAACGGGGACAGGGGCAGGCCTCAACACTGAAGCTTTCTTT. It codes for CASSLRETGTGAGLNTEAFF. The complete variable domain, with remaining parts taken from reference TRBV18 and TRBJ1-1, reads NAGVMQNPRHLVRRRGQEARLRCSPMKGHSHVYWYRQLPEEGLKFMVYLQKENIIDESGMPKERFSAEFPKEGPSILRIQQVVRGDSAAYFCASSLRETGTGAGLNTEAFFGQGTRLTVV.

V gene TRBV27 combines with J gene TRBJ1-5; D is possibly TRBD1 (6 bases). This CDR3 is built from 16 residues. Germline V gene data show CDR1 as MNHEY and CDR2 as SMNVEV (reference sequence). V was cut by 1 base and J by 0 bases, with 10 bases left in between. DNA of the CDR3: TGTGCCAGCAGTTTATTAGGGGGACGTAGCAATCAGCCCCAGCATTTT. It is translated as CASSLLGGRSNQPQHF.

The DNA of the CDR3 is TGCGCCAGCAGCGGCACAGGGGGCGGTATTGAAGCTTTCTTT. Protein sequence: CASSGTGGGIEAFF. V gene TRBV5-1 combines with J gene TRBJ1-1, with TRBD1 matching over 9 bases. The trim removed 4 bases at V and 7 bases at J, leaving 8 bases unmatched. Germline values: CDR1 SGHRS, CDR2 YFSETQ. This CDR3 comprises 14 residues.

The V gene is TRBV7-2, the J gene TRBJ1-2; D is uncertain. This CDR3 contains 11 residues. Trimming shortened V by 2 bases and J by 7 bases, and 5 bases separated the two germline ends. From germline, CDR1 is SGHTA and CDR2 FQGNSA. CDR3 amino acids: CASSLLVGYTF. DNA for the CDR3: TGTGCCAGCAGCTTATTAGTTGGCTACACCTTC.

J is TRBJ1-2 and V is TRBV6-1; 7 bases match TRBD1. The V segment lost 7 bases and the J segment 3 bases; nucleotides outside the gene matches: 5. The germline V gene encodes CDR1 MNHNS and CDR2 SASEGT. This CDR3 is built from 13 residues. The CDR3 DNA sequence: TGTGCCAGCAACAAACAGGGGTACTATGGCTACACCTTC. Translation gives CASNKQGYYGYTF.

V is TRBV30 and J is TRBJ2-7; D is perhaps TRBD2 (6 bases). CDR3 size: 13 residues. V was cut by 3 bases and J by 5 bases, with 14 bases left in between. Germline V gene sequence: CDR1 GTSNPN, CDR2 SVGIG (reference sequence). CDR3 DNA sequence: TGTGCCTGGAGCCCGCGAGGAGGGAACGAGCAGTACTTC. It yields the protein CAWSPRGGNEQYF.

The rearrangement links TRBV19 to TRBJ2-1; TRBD2 might be the D (5 bases). Germline V gene sequence: CDR1 LNHDA, CDR2 SQIVND (reference sequence). V lost 3 bases to trimming and J lost 4 bases, with 7 bases between them. This CDR3 is 13 amino acids long. The CDR3: CASSISGYNEQFF. CDR3 DNA sequence: TGTGCCAGTAGTATCAGCGGATACAATGAGCAGTTCTTC.